This TCR beta chain was obtained from a study of T-cell memory formation after mild COVID-19. Across the whole study: TCR clusters were largely donor specific. Overall study findings and caveats: Among clones contracting day 15 to 85, CD4/CD8 was balanced, whereas later expanders leaned CD4+. SARS-CoV-2 specificity of second-wave clones peaking day 37 was unconfirmed.

A word on this clonotype: The antigen is undetermined.

V lost 7 bases and J 0 bases, leaving 11 bases between the germline ends. CDR1 is KGHDR, CDR2 SFDVKD, per germline. The CDR3 is 14 residues long. Using constant-segment primers, 5'RACE produced TCR alpha and TCR beta cDNA libraries carrying sample barcodes and UMIs. TCRdb passed the 5' RACE reads through MiXCR, listing each CDR3 protein once. The sample has 560,000 or so distinct CDR3 sequences; around a sixth are singletons. The sequenced material came from PBMCs or a T cell subset sorted from them (not recorded which). The chain has TRBV24-1 and TRBJ1-2; D might be TRBD1 (6 bases). This TCR derives from an adult woman who had mild COVID-19 (a few samples of this study predate the infection). Cell type and time point are not known. This CDR3 reads CATSPRGSNYGYTF. The CDR3 DNA is TGTGCCACCAGCCCGAGGGGGTCTAACTATGGCTACACCTTC.